Each of the 12 T cell receptor beta chains below was sequenced from the same sample in a study of technical replicates of blood from a few donors. TCRdb's table, derived via immunoSEQ multiplex PCR, lists solely in-frame clones and lacks some. This sample has 56,000 or so clones, with just under 95% found just once. The sample was PBMCs. The receptors shown here come from a human donor in good health. Some clones in this sample may be carry-over from other donors' samples.

The chain has TRBV25-1 and TRBJ2-3; TRBD2 might be the D (7 bases). The CDR3 is made up of 16 amino acids. Between the trimmed V and J ends, which lost 2 bases and 3 bases, there was a span of 15 bases. Germline assignment: CDR1 MGHDK and CDR2 SYGVNS. DNA for the CDR3: TGTGCCAGCAGTGAAAGGGGGGGGGCCCGGACAGATACGCAGTATTTT. Protein product: CASSERGGARTDTQYF.

Only one count was recorded for this clone. The rearrangement uses TRBV19 and TRBJ1-4; D may be TRBD1 (6 bases). There are 18 residues in the CDR3. Germline V gives CDR1 LNHDA, CDR2 SQIVND (reference sequence). V gave up 1 base and J gave up 2 bases, with 17 bases separating them. The CDR3 reads CASSIAPRRGGTNEKLFF. CDR3 in DNA: TGTGCCAGTAGTATAGCCCCAAGGAGGGGGGGGACTAATGAAAAACTGTTTTTT.

This rearrangement joins TRBV6-5 to TRBJ1-6, with 8 bases that match TRBD1. The CDR3 has 14 residues. The germline gives CDR1 MNHEY, CDR2 SVGAGI. J lost 7 bases, V lost 6 bases, and 5 bases had no gene match. In nucleotides, the CDR3 is TGTGCCAGCAGGCGGCGACAGGGGAATTCACCCCTCCACTTT. It specifies CASRRRQGNSPLHF.

This sequence joins TRBV4-2 and TRBJ2-4, with 9 nucleotides matching TRBD2. This CDR3 contains 20 residues. Germline CDR1 is LGHNA and CDR2 is YNFKEQ. V was pared by 0 bases and J by 1 base, with 13 bases of the junction left unmatched. The CDR3: CASSQDWLAGNLGAKNIQYF. In nucleotides, the CDR3 is TGTGCCAGCAGCCAAGATTGGCTAGCGGGAAATCTCGGGGCCAAAAACATTCAGTACTTC.

This rearrangement joins TRBV7-8 to TRBJ1-5; weak D call: TRBD1 (5 bases). V gave up 1 base and J gave up 7 bases, with 11 bases separating them. Per germline, CDR1 SGHVS and CDR2 FQNEAQ. CDR3 length: 14 residues. CDR3 sequence: CASSLELGHQPQHF. CDR3 coding DNA: TGTGCCAGCAGCTTAGAATTGGGGCACCAGCCCCAGCATTTT.

The rearrangement links TRBV4-1 to TRBJ2-1; 7 bases line up with TRBD2. Germline CDR1 and CDR2: MGHRA and YSYEKL. V dropped 4 bases and J dropped 4; count of bases not matched to a gene: 10. This CDR3 has 16 amino acids. CDR3 bases: TGCGCCAGCAGCCTTACGGGGGGAGAACTGTACAATGAGCAGTTCTTC. This translates into CASSLTGGELYNEQFF.

The chain carries TRBV7-3 and TRBJ1-2, with D possibly TRBD1 on 6 matching bases. CDR3 length: 14 residues. In germline, CDR1 is SGHTA, CDR2 FQGTGA. With 3 bases removed from V and 4 bases from J, the gap between germline ends came to 12 bases. The CDR3 region is CASSFRGGPYGYTF. DNA for the CDR3: TGTGCCAGCAGCTTTAGGGGGGGCCCCTATGGCTACACCTTC. Together with reference TRBV7-3 and TRBJ1-2, the CDR3 gives the full variable domain: GAGVSQTPSNKVTEKGKYVELRCDPISGHTALYWYRQSLGQGPEFLIYFQGTGAADDSGLPNDRFFAVRPEGSVSTLKIQRTERGDSAVYLCASSFRGGPYGYTFGSGTRLTVV.

The chain couples TRBV5-1 to TRBJ2-3; weak D call: TRBD2 (5 bases). This CDR3 contains 15 residues. The V end lost 2 bases, the J end lost 1 base, and 11 bases lay between the germline ends. Germline CDR1 reads SGHRS; CDR2 reads YFSETQ. The CDR3 coding sequence is TGCGCCAGCAGCTTTGGCGGGTCAGGCACAGATACGCAGTATTTT. Protein sequence: CASSFGGSGTDTQYF.

This chain joins TRBV7-8 and TRBJ2-2, with 9 bases that match TRBD1. The CDR3 has 14 residues. Germline trimming cut 8 bases from V and 5 bases from J; bases unmatched to any gene: 6. Germline assignment: CDR1 SGHVS and CDR2 FQNEAQ. Written as DNA, the CDR3 is TGTGCCAGCTCTTACAGGGGGCAAACCGGGGAGCTGTTTTTT. Protein: CASSYRGQTGELFF. Full variable domain (missing parts from reference TRBV7-8 and TRBJ2-2): GAGVSQSPRYKVAKRGQDVALRCDPISGHVSLFWYQQALGQGPEFLTYFQNEAQLDKSGLPSDRFFAERPEGSVSTLKIQRTQQEDSAVYLCASSYRGQTGELFFGEGSRLTVL.

The gene calls are TRBV18 and TRBJ1-3; 7 positions agree with TRBD1. The end of the DNA is better explained by TRBJ2-2, so the J call may be wrong. The CDR3 is 15 amino acids. Looked up from germline, CDR1 is KGHSH and CDR2 is LQKENI. The CDR3 coding sequence is TGTGCCAGCTCACCACCGCGAGGGGGCAACGGGGAGCTGTTTTTT. It translates to CASSPPRGGNGELFF.

This sequence joins TRBV7-4 and TRBJ1-5; possible D gene TRBD1, 6 bases. The CDR3 is 14 amino acids. CDR1 and CDR2 (germline): SGHVT, SQSDAQ. Trimming took 4 bases from V and 4 from J, leaving 11 bases between them. CDR3 in amino acids: CASSSHDRNQPQHF. The CDR3 bases are TGTGCCAGCAGCTCCCACGACAGGAATCAGCCCCAGCATTTT.

The sample holds one count of this clone. The chain uses TRBV28 and TRBJ1-2; D remains ambiguous. The V end was cut by 2 bases, the J end by 10 bases, with 14 bases between. Germline V gene data show CDR1 as MDHEN and CDR2 as SYDVKM. The CDR3 consists of 13 residues. CDR3 in DNA: TGTGCCAGCAGTTTACCCCTCCTTTTAGACTACACCTTC. Translated, it gives CASSLPLLLDYTF.